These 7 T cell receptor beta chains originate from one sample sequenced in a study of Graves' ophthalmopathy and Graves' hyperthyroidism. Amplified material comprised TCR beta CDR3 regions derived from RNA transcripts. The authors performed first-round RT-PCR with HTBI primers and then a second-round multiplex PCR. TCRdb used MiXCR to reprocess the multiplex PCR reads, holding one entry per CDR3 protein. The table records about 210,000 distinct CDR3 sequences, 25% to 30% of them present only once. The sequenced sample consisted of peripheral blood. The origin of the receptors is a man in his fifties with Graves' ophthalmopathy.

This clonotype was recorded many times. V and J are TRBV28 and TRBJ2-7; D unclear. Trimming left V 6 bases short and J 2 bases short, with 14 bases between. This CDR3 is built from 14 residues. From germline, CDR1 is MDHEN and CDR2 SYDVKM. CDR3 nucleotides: TGTGCCAGCAGGGGTCCGGGTCTTACCTACGAGCAGTACTTC. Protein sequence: CASRGPGLTYEQYF. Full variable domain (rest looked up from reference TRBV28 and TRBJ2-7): DVKVTQSSRYLVKRTGEKVFLECVQDMDHENMFWYRQDPGLGLRLIYFSYDVKMKEKGDIPEGYSVSREKKERFSLILESASTNQTSMYLCASRGPGLTYEQYFGPGTRLTVT.

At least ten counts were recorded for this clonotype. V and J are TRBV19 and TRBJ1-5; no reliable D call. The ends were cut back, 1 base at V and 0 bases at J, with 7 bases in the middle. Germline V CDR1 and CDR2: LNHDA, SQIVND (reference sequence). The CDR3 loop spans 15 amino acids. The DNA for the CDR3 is TGTGCCAGTAGTATAGTCCAGGATAGCAATCAGCCCCAGCATTTT. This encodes CASSIVQDSNQPQHF.

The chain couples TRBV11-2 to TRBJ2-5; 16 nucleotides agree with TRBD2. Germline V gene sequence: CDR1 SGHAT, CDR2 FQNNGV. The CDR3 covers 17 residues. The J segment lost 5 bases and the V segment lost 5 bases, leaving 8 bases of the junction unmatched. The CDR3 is CASSPGTSGRVWETQYF. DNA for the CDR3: TGTGCCAGCAGCCCGGGGACTAGCGGGAGGGTGTGGGAGACCCAGTACTTC.

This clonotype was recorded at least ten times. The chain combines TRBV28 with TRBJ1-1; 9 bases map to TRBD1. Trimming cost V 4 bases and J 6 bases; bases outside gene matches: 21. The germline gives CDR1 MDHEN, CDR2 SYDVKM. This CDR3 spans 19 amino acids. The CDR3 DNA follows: TGTGCCAGCAGTTCCGCGGGGGGGGGACAGGGCTACCCGAAGGCTGAAGCTTTCTTT. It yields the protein CASSSAGGGQGYPKAEAFF.

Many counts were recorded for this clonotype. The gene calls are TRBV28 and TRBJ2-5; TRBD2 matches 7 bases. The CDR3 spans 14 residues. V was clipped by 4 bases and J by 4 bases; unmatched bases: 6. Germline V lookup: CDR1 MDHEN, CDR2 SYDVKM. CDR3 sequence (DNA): TGTGCCAGCAGTTCCCTTGGGGAGGGAGAGACCCAGTACTTC. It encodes CASSSLGEGETQYF.

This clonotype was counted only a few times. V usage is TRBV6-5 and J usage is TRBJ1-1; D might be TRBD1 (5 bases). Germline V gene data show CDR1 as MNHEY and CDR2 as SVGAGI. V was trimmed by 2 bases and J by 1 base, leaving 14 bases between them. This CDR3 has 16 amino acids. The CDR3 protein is CASSYRGGLKNTEAFF. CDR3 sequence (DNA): TGTGCCAGCAGTTACCGGGGGGGGTTGAAGAACACTGAAGCTTTCTTT.

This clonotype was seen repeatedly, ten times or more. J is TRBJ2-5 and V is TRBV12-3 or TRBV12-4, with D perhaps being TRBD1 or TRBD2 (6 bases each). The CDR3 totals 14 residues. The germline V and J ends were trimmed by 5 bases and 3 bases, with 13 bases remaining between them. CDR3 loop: CASSAGGGEETQYF. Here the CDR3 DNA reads TGTGCCAGCAGTGCCGGGGGCGGCGAAGAGACCCAGTACTTC.